This T cell receptor beta chain came from a study of OX40 agonist ivuxolimab in advanced cancers. Whole-study findings and limits: At 0.1 to 3.0 mg/kg and by week 6, CD4+ and CD8+ T cells in the blood had expanded clonally. Researchers report that CD8+ T cells had, on average, more expanded clones than CD4+.

CDR3 length equals 16 residues. The V gene lost 1 base and the J gene lost 4 bases, with 16 bases spanning the gap. CDR1 and CDR2 from the germline V gene are SEHNR and FQNEAQ (reference sequence). Data came from immunoSEQ multiplex PCR; TCRdb stores just in-frame clones and leaves some out. This sample has over 60,000 clones, with 85% found just once. Only one count was recorded for this clone. The antigen is not known. This TCR derives from an adult with an advanced solid tumor such as melanoma, head and neck, liver or kidney cancer. V usage is TRBV7-9 and J usage is TRBJ1-2; D is ambiguous. This sample comprised CD4+ or CD8+ T cells sorted from blood, obtained in a trial of the OX40 agonist ivuxolimab. The CDR3, as DNA: TGTGCCAGCAGCTTAGTAGGCTCTCTCCAGGCCTATGGCTACACCTTC. This gives the protein CASSLVGSLQAYGYTF.